This section outlines one T cell receptor beta chain sequence together with its context. Per germline, CDR1 WSHSY and CDR2 SAAADI. This CDR3 contains 14 residues. Each CDR3 protein gets one entry in TCRdb, which reprocessed the 5' RACE reads and gives no DNA. This table holds around 380,000 distinct CDR3 sequences. This entry comes from a study of monozygotic twins with inflammatory bowel disease. Sequenced: blood. This chain links TRBV10-2 with TRBJ2-3; there is no DNA to check the TCRdb D call of TRBD1. The TCR sequence derives from a human donor with ulcerative colitis or Crohn's disease, or a healthy co-twin of an affected twin (not recorded which). The CDR3 region is CASRRGPRTDTQYF.